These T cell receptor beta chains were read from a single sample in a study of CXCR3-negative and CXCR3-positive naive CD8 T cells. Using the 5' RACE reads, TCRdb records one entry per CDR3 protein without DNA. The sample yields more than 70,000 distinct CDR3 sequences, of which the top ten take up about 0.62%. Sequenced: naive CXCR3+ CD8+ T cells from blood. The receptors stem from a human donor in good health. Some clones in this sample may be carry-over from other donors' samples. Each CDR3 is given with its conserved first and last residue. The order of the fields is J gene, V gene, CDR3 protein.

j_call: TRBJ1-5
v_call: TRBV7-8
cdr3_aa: CASSATTGYQHF

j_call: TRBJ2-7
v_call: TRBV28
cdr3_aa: CASTLGGTYEQYF

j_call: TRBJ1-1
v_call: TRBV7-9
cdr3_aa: CASTIIGKSDTEAFF

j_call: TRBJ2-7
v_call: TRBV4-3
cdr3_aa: CASSSGTGSSYEQYF

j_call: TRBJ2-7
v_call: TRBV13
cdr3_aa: CASSQTPSYEQYF

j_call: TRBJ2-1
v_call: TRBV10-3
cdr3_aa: CAISLDRVDEQFF

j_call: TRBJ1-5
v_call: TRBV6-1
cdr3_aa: CASRGDLYSNQPQHF

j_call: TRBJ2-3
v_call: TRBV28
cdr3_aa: CASSWSEGGDTQYF

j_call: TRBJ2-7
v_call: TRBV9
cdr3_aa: CASSTSVQGSYVDEQYF

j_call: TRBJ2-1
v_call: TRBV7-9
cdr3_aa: CASSSVSGSDEQFF

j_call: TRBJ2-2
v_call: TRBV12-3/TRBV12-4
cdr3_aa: CASSSTGQGNTGELFF

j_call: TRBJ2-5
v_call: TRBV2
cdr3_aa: CASGGPQYQETQYF

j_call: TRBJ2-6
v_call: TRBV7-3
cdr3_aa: CASSHSEGSGANVLTF